Shown below are 16 T cell receptor beta chains from a single sample sequenced in a study of blood T cell repertoires in COVID-19. TCRdb's copy holds only in-frame clones and misses some; the assay was immunoSEQ multiplex PCR. The sample holds 70,000 or so clones, approximately 80% seen once. The material sequenced was peripheral blood. These receptors were obtained from a man aged 50 or older with COVID-19, enrolled during active disease.

The J gene is TRBJ1-2, the V gene TRBV27, with 10 bases that match TRBD1. This CDR3 spans 17 amino acids. The V and J ends lost 4 bases and 2 bases, in that order; junction bases with no gene match: 10. Germline V gives CDR1 MNHEY, CDR2 SMNVEV (reference sequence). The CDR3 bases are TGTGCCAGCAGTTCCACGACCCGGACAGGGGGGAACTATGGCTACACCTTC. Amino acid sequence: CASSSTTRTGGNYGYTF.

The rearrangement links TRBV13 to TRBJ2-3; D may be TRBD2 (5 bases). Germline V CDR1 and CDR2: PRHDT, FYEKMQ (reference sequence). Between the trimmed V and J ends, which lost 6 bases and 2 bases, there was a span of 12 bases. The length of the CDR3 is 14 residues. This chain's CDR3 is CASRGVASTDTQYF. CDR3 nucleotide sequence: TGTGCCAGCAGAGGAGTAGCGTCCACAGATACGCAGTATTTT. The whole variable domain, filled in from reference TRBV13 and TRBJ2-3, reads AAGVIQSPRHLIKEKRETATLKCYPIPRHDTVYWYQQGPGQDPQFLISFYEKMQSDKGSIPDRFSAQQFSDYHSELNMSSLELGDSALYFCASRGVASTDTQYFGPGTRLTVL.

The chain uses TRBV5-4 and TRBJ1-1; D is unclear. The length of the CDR3 is 15 residues. Germline loops: CDR1 SGHNT, CDR2 YYREEE (reference sequence). V dropped 4 bases and J dropped 2 bases, with 15 bases sitting between them. The CDR3 loop is CASSAGREKNTEAFF. The CDR3 DNA is TGTGCCAGCAGCGCGGGTCGGGAAAAAAACACTGAAGCTTTCTTT.

V gene TRBV9 combines with J gene TRBJ2-1, with a possible D match to TRBD2 (6 bases). V lost 0 bases and J 9 bases, leaving 16 bases between the germline ends. The CDR3 runs 15 residues. CDR1 is SGDLS, CDR2 YYNGEE, per germline. CDR3 protein: CASSVALASRAEQFF. CDR3 sequence (DNA): TGTGCCAGCAGCGTAGCCCTAGCGTCCCGGGCTGAGCAGTTCTTC.

This clone was seen a handful of times. The chain combines TRBV18 with TRBJ1-1; the D gene is possibly TRBD1 (6 bases). Germline V gene data show CDR1 as KGHSH and CDR2 as LQKENI. CDR3 length: 18 residues. Deletions cut 6 bases from V and 3 bases from J, with 26 bases between. In DNA form, the CDR3 reads TGTGCCAGCTCCCCCCCCCTCGGACAGAGACGTAATTACACTGAAGCTTTCTTT. It translates to CASSPPLGQRRNYTEAFF.

The chain carries TRBV5-4 and TRBJ2-5; maybe TRBD1 (6 bases). V lost 2 bases and J lost 4, with 12 bases in between. This CDR3 is built from 14 residues. Germline CDR1 reads SGHNT; CDR2 reads YYREEE (reference sequence). In DNA form, the CDR3 reads TGTGCCAGCAGCTTACAGGGTCGGGGAGAGACCCAGTACTTC. Translated: CASSLQGRGETQYF.

By share of the sample, this clone is medium-sized. One end of the junction is discordant with germline, which a read error may explain. This chain uses TRBV18 with TRBJ2-1, with 10 bases that match TRBD2. This CDR3 spans 16 amino acids. The germline gives CDR1 KGHSH, CDR2 LQKENI. CDR3 sequence reads: CASSPDPSGRGGGTVF. The CDR3 DNA reads TGTGCCAGCTCACCAGACCCTAGCGGGAGAGGTGGGGGGACGGTCTTC.

The chain recombines TRBV5-6 with TRBJ1-1; 7 nucleotides align to TRBD1. Trimming took 4 bases from V and 1 from J; bases not matched to a gene: 10. In germline, CDR1 is SGHDT, CDR2 YYEEEE. The CDR3 sequence is 16 residues long. CDR3: CASSETGQVKNTEAFF. CDR3 DNA sequence: TGTGCCAGCAGCGAGACTGGACAGGTAAAGAACACTGAAGCTTTCTTT.

The rearrangement uses TRBV6-2 or TRBV6-3 and TRBJ2-5, with D possibly matching TRBD1 (5 bases). This CDR3 region has 13 residues. V shed 3 bases and J shed 5 bases, with 10 bases lying between them. CDR1 and CDR2 (germline): MNHEY, SVGEGT. The CDR3 DNA is TGTGCCAGCAGTTATTCCAGGGATGAGACCCAGTACTTC. It is translated as CASSYSRDETQYF.

The V call is TRBV6-5, the J call TRBJ2-2; possibly TRBD2 for D (6 bases). Trimming shortened V by 7 bases and J by 8 bases, and 11 bases separated the two germline ends. CDR1 MNHEY and CDR2 SVGAGI come from the germline V gene. The CDR3 is 12 amino acids. The CDR3 DNA sequence: TGTGCCAGCATCCCCGGGGGTGGGGAGCTGTTTTTT. This gives the protein CASIPGGGELFF.

The chain uses TRBV29-1 and TRBJ2-3, with 7 bases aligning to TRBD2. Germline assignment: CDR1 SQVTM and CDR2 ANQGSEA. J lost 2 bases, V lost 7 bases, and 6 bases had no gene match. The CDR3 is 13 residues long. In DNA form, the CDR3 reads TGCAGCGCTAGCGGATCCCTCACAGATACGCAGTATTTT. Translated, it gives CSASGSLTDTQYF.

A few counts support this clone. The chain combines TRBV7-9 with TRBJ2-7; tentative D call: TRBD2 (5 bases). Looked up from germline, CDR1 is SEHNR and CDR2 is FQNEAQ (reference sequence). This CDR3 comprises 12 residues. With 5 bases removed from V and 7 bases from J, the gap between germline ends came to 12 bases. The CDR3, as DNA: TGTGCCAGCAGCAACACCAGAGGGGAGCAGTACTTC. Its protein product is CASSNTRGEQYF.

V is TRBV18 and J is TRBJ2-1; 11 nucleotides agree with TRBD1. Germline CDR1 reads KGHSH; CDR2 reads LQKENI. V shed 3 bases, J shed 5 bases, and the junction held 3 bases outside the gene matches. The CDR3 has 15 amino acids. In DNA form, the CDR3 reads TGTGCCAGCTCACCCCCGGACAGGGGGCACAATGAGCAGTTCTTC. This encodes CASSPPDRGHNEQFF.

The CDR3 DNA follows: TGTGCCACCAGTGACCCCACAGGGGTTGGAGGAGGCTACAATGAGCAGTTCTTC. This encodes CATSDPTGVGGGYNEQFF. The J gene is TRBJ2-1, the V gene TRBV24-1; TRBD1 matches at 7 bases. Germline loops: CDR1 KGHDR, CDR2 SFDVKD. The length of the CDR3 is 18 residues. V shed 4 bases, J shed 3 bases, and the junction held 14 bases outside the gene matches.

J is TRBJ2-3 and V is TRBV15, with TRBD2 matching over 11 bases. From germline, CDR1 is LNHNV and CDR2 YYDKDF (reference sequence). The CDR3 is 16 amino acids. V trimming: 2 bases; J trimming: 4 bases; junction bases outside the gene matches: 5. The CDR3, as DNA: TGTGCCACCAGCAGAACACTAGCGGGAGTCGCAGATACGCAGTATTTT. Protein sequence: CATSRTLAGVADTQYF.

The J gene is TRBJ1-1, the V gene TRBV5-6, with TRBD1 matching over 8 bases. The V gene end was trimmed by 6 bases and the J gene end by 8 bases; junction bases not matched to a gene: 6. The V gene's germline CDR1 is SGHDT and CDR2 YYEEEE. This CDR3 is built from 12 residues. CDR3 sequence reads: CASTTGTGEAFF. CDR3 DNA sequence: TGTGCCAGCACTACCGGGACAGGAGAAGCTTTCTTT.